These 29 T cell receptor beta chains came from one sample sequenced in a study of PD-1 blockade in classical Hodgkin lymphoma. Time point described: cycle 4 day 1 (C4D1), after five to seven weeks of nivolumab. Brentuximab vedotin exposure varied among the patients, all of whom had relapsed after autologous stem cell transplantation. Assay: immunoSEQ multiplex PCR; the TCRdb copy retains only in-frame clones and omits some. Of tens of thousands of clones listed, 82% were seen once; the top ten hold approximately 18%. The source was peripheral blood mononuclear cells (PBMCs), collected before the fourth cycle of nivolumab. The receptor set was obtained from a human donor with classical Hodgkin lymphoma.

The DNA of the CDR3 is TGCGCCAGCAGCCAGGACGGCGCCCGGGGAGGGTCCTACAATGAGCAGTTCTTC. It codes for CASSQDGARGGSYNEQFF. V and J are TRBV4-3 and TRBJ2-1; 7 nucleotides line up with TRBD2. J gave up 1 base and V 3 bases, and 12 bases lay outside the gene matches. The CDR3 sequence is 18 residues long. Per germline, CDR1 LGHNA and CDR2 YSLEER.

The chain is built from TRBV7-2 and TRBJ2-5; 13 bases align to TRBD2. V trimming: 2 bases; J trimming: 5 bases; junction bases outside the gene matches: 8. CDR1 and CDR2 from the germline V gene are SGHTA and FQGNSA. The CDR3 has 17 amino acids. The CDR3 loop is CASSLPLAGGRVETQYF. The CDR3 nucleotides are TGTGCCAGCAGCTTACCACTAGCGGGGGGGCGGGTGGAGACCCAGTACTTC.

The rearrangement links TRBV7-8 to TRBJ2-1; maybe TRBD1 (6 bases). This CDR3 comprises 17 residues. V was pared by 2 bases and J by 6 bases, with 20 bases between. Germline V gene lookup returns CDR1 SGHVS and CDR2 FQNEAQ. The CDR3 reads CASSLKPMDPRGNEQFF. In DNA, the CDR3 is TGTGCCAGCAGCTTAAAACCCATGGATCCCAGGGGCAATGAGCAGTTCTTC.

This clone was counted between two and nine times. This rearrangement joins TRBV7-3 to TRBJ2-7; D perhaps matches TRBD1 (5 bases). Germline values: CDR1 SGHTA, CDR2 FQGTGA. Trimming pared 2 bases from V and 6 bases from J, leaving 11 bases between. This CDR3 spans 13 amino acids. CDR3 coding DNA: TGTGCCAGCAGCTTAGTTGGTGGGGCCGAGCAGTACTTC. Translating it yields CASSLVGGAEQYF. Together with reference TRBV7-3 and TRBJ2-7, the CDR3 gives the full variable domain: GAGVSQTPSNKVTEKGKYVELRCDPISGHTALYWYRQSLGQGPEFLIYFQGTGAADDSGLPNDRFFAVRPEGSVSTLKIQRTERGDSAVYLCASSLVGGAEQYFGPGTRLTVT.

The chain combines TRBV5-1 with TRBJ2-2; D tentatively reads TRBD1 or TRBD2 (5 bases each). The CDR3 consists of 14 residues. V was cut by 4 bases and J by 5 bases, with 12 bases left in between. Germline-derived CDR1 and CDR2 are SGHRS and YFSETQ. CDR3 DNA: TGCGCCAGCAGCCCAGGGACCTTAACCGGGGAGCTGTTTTTT. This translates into CASSPGTLTGELFF.

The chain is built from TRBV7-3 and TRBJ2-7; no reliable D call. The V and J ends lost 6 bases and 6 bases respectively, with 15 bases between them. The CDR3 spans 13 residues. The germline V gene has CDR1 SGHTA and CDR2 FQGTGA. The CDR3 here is CASSSTNSPEQYF. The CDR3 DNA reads TGTGCCAGCAGTTCGACGAACTCCCCCGAGCAGTACTTC.

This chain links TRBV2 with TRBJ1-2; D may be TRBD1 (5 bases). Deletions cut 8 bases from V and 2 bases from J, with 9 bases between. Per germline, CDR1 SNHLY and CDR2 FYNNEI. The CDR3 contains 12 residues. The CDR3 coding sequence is TGTGCCAGCTCCCCAGGGAACTATGGCTACACCTTC. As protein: CASSPGNYGYTF.

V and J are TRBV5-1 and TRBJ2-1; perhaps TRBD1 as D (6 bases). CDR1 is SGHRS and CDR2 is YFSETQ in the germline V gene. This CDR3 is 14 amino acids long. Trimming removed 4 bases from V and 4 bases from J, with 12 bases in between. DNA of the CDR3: TGCGCCAGCAGCCCCCGGACAGATTACAATGAGCAGTTCTTC. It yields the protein CASSPRTDYNEQFF.

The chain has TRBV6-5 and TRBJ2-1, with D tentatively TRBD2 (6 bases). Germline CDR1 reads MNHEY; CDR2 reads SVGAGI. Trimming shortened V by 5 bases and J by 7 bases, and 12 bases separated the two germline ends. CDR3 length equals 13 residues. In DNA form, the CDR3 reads TGTGCCAGCAGTACCGGGACTTCAAATGAGCAGTTCTTC. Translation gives CASSTGTSNEQFF.

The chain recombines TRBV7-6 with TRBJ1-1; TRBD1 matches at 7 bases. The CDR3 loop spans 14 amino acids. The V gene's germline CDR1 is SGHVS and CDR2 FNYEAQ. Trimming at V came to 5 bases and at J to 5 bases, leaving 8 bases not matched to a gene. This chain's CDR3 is CASSKRAGGTEAFF. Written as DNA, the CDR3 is TGTGCCAGCAGCAAAAGGGCAGGGGGGACTGAAGCTTTCTTT.

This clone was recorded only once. For the CDR3, the DNA is TGTGCCAGCAGTCTGGAATCGGGGACAAGAGGCTACACCTTC. The encoded protein is CASSLESGTRGYTF. The rearrangement links TRBV27 to TRBJ1-2, with D perhaps matching TRBD1 (6 bases). In germline, CDR1 is MNHEY, CDR2 SMNVEV (reference sequence). CDR3 length: 14 residues. Trimming pared 5 bases from V and 8 bases from J, leaving 18 bases between.

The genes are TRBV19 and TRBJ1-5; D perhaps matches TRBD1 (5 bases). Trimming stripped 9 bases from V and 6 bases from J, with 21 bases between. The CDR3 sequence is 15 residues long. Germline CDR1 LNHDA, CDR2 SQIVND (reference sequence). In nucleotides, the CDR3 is TGTGCCAGCGGCCGGGGGAGGGAACAGAGTCAGCCCCAGCATTTT. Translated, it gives CASGRGREQSQPQHF.

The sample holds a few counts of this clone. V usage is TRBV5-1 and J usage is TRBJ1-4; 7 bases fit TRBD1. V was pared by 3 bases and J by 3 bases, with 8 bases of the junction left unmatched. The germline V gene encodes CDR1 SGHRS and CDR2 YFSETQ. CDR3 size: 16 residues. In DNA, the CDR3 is TGCGCCAGCAGCTCGGATCCGGGACAGCCTAATGAAAAACTGTTTTTT. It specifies CASSSDPGQPNEKLFF.

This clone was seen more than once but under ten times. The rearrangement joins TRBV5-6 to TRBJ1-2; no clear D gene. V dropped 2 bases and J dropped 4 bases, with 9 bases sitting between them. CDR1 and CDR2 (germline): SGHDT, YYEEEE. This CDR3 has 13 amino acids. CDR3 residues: CASSLMGSYGYTF. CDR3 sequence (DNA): TGTGCCAGCAGCTTAATGGGCAGCTATGGCTACACCTTC. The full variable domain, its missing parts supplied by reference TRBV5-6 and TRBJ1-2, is DAGVTQSPTHLIKTRGQQVTLRCSPKSGHDTVSWYQQALGQGPQFIFQYYEEEERQRGNFPDRFSGHQFPNYSSELNVNALLLGDSALYLCASSLMGSYGYTFGSGTRLTVV.

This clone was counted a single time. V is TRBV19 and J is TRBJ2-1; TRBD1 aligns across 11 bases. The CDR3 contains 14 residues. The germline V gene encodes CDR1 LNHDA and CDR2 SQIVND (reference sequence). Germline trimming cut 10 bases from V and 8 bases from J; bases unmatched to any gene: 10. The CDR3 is CATRDRGKSDEQFF. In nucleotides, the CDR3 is TGTGCCACCAGGGACAGGGGGAAATCAGATGAGCAGTTCTTC.

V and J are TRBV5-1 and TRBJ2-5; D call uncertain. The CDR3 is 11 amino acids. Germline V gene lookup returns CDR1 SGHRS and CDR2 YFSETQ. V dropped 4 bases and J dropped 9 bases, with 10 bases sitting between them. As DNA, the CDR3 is TGCGCCAGCAGCGAAACCCGAGCCCAGTACTTC. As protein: CASSETRAQYF. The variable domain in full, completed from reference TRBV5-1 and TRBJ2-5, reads KAGVTQTPRYLIKTRGQQVTLSCSPISGHRSVSWYQQTPGQGLQFLFEYFSETQRNKGNFPGRFSGRQFSNSRSEMNVSTLELGDSALYLCASSETRAQYFGPGTRLLVL.

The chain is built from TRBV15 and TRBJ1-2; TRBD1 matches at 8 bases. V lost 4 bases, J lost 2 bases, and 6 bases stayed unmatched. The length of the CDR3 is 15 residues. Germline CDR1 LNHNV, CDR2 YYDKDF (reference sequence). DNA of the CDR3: TGTGCCACCAGCACGTCGGGACAGGAGAACTATGGCTACACCTTC. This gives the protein CATSTSGQENYGYTF.

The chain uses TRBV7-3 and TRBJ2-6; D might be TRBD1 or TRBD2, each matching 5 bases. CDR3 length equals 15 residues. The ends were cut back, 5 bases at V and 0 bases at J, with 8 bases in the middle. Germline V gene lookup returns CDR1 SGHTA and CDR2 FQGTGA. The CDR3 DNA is TGTGCCAGCAGCCCTGGGGGCTCTGGGGCCAACGTCCTGACTTTC. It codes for CASSPGGSGANVLTF.

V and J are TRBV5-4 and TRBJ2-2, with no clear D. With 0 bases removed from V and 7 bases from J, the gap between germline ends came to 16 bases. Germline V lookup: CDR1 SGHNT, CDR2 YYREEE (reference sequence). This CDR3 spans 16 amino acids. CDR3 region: CASSLGTLSTGGELFF. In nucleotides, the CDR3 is TGTGCCAGCAGCTTGGGAACGCTCTCCACTGGCGGGGAGCTGTTTTTT. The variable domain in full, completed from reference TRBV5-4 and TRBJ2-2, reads ETGVTQSPTHLIKTRGQQVTLRCSSQSGHNTVSWYQQALGQGPQFIFQYYREEENGRGNFPPRFSGLQFPNYSSELNVNALELDDSALYLCASSLGTLSTGGELFFGEGSRLTVL.

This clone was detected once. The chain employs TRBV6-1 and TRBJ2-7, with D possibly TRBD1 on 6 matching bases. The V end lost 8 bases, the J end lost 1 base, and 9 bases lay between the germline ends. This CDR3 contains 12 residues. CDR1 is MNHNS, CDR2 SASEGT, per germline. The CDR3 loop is CASGGGSYEQYF. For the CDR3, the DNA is TGTGCCAGCGGGGGCGGTTCCTACGAGCAGTACTTC.

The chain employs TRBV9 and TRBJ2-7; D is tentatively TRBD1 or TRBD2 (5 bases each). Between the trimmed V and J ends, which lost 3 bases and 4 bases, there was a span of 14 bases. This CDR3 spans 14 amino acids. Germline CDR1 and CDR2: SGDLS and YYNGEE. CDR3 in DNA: TGTGCCAGCAGCGGGTACCGGGACGGTTACGAGCAGTACTTC. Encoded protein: CASSGYRDGYEQYF.

The CDR3 coding sequence is TGCAGCGTATCGACGGTCTTAACCTACGAGCAGTACTTC. It translates to CSVSTVLTYEQYF. The chain combines TRBV29-1 with TRBJ2-7; D remains ambiguous. V shed 6 bases and J shed 2 bases, with 14 bases lying between them. From germline, CDR1 is SQVTM and CDR2 ANQGSEA. The CDR3 runs to 13 residues.

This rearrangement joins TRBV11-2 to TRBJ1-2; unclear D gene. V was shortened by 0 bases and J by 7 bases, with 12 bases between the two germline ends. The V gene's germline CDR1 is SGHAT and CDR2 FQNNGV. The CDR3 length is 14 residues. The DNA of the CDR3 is TGTGCCAGCAGCTTAGAACCCACAACTCGTGGCTACACCTTC. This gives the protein CASSLEPTTRGYTF.

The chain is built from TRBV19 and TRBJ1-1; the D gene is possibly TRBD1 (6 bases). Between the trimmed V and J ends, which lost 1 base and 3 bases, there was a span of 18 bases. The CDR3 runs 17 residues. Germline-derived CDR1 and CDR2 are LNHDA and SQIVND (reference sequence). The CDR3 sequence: CASSIGPLTGRDTEAFF. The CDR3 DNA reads TGTGCCAGTAGTATAGGGCCCCTAACAGGGCGGGACACTGAAGCTTTCTTT.

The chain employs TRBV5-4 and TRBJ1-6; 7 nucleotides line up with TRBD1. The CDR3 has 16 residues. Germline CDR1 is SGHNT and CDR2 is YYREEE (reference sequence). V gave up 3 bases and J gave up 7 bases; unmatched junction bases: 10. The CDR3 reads CASSSGGRGRNSPLHF. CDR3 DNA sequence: TGTGCCAGCAGCTCCGGCGGCAGGGGGAGAAATTCACCCCTCCACTTT.

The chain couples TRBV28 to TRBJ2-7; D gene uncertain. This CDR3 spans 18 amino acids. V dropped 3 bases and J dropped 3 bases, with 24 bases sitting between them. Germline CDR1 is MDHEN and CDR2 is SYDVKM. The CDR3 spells CASSLVIKRSPVNYEQYF. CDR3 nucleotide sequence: TGTGCCAGCAGTTTGGTTATCAAGAGATCCCCCGTGAACTACGAGCAGTACTTC.

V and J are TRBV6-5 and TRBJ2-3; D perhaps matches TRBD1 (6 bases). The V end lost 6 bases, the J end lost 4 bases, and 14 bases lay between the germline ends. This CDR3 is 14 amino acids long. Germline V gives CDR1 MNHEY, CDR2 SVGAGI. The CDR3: CASRPTGSPDTQYF. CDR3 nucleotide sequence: TGTGCCAGCAGACCTACAGGGTCTCCAGATACGCAGTATTTT.

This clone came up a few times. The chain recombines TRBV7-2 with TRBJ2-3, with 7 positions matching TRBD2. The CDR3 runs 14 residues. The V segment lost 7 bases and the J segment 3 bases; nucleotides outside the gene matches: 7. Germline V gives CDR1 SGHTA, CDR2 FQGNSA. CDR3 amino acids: CASNQAGTTDTQYF. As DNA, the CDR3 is TGTGCCAGCAACCAAGCGGGGACGACAGATACGCAGTATTTT.

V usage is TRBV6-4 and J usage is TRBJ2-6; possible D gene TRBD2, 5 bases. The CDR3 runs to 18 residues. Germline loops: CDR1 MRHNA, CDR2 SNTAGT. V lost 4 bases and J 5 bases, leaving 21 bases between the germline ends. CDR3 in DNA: TGTGCCAGCAGTGGCAAGGACTCACGACAAAGTCGGGCCAACGTCCTGACTTTC. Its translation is CASSGKDSRQSRANVLTF.